This is a list of T cell receptor beta chains from one sample in a study of T cell repertoires in cytomegalovirus infection. One entry per CDR3 protein, called by TCRdb with MiXCR from the reads. The repertoire consists of approximately 630,000 distinct CDR3 sequences, with 20% to 25% occurring once and the leading ten covering 7% to 9%. The sequenced sample was CD8+ T cells from PBMCs. Every receptor here comes from a human donor in good health (CMV status not recorded). Some clones in this sample may be carry-over from other donors' samples. Both conserved end residues are part of each CDR3. The D gene is left open where the match is weak. Some rows have no size entry. The others give once, few or many, or a class for an expanded clone.

v_call,j_call,d_call,clone_size,cdr3_aa,cdr3_nt
TRBV7-2,TRBJ1-2,.,many,CASSLGTDYGYTF,TGTGCCAGCAGCTTAGGGACAGATTATGGCTACACCTTC
TRBV20-1,TRBJ2-7,TRBD1,.,CSARPRQGVAYEQYF,TGCAGTGCTAGACCCCGACAGGGGGTCGCCTACGAGCAGTACTTC
TRBV28,TRBJ2-5,.,.,CASTSTISSQETQYF,TGTGCCAGCACCTCGACCATATCCTCTCAAGAGACCCAGTACTTC
TRBV28,TRBJ2-2,.,many,CASTRDSYTGELFF,TGTGCCAGCACACGGGACTCTTACACCGGGGAGCTGTTTTTT
TRBV4-1,TRBJ2-1,.,few,CASSHGGHNEQFF,TGCGCCAGCAGCCATGGGGGGCACAATGAGCAGTTCTTC
TRBV4-2,TRBJ2-2,.,.,CASNLHNLLQPGELFF,TGTGCCAGCAACCTACATAACCTCTTACAGCCGGGGGAGCTGTTTTTT
TRBV28,TRBJ2-7,.,many,CASSLDREQYF,TGTGCCAGCAGTTTAGACCGCGAGCAGTACTTC
TRBV4-1,TRBJ1-5,.,.,CASSQDGEYSNQPQHF,TGCGCCAGCAGCCAAGATGGGGAGTATAGCAATCAGCCCCAGCATTTT
TRBV7-6,TRBJ1-2,.,many,CASSPTPPGPNTYYTF,TGTGCCAGCAGCCCCACGCCTCCGGGACCCAATACGTACTACACCTTC
TRBV28,TRBJ1-3,.,.,CASSLYSPLGNTIYF,TGTGCCAGCAGTCTATACAGCCCGCTTGGAAACACCATATATTTT
TRBV2,TRBJ1-1,.,few,CASGPYNTEAFF,TGTGCCAGCGGGCCTTACAACACTGAAGCTTTCTTT
TRBV7-9,TRBJ1-2,.,few,CASTPPGPTEKGYTF,TGTGCCAGCACCCCCCCGGGGCCGACAGAAAAAGGCTACACCTTC
TRBV20-1,TRBJ1-1,TRBD1,.,CSANRGTEAFF,TGCAGTGCTAACAGGGGCACTGAAGCTTTCTTT
TRBV28,TRBJ2-5,.,few,CASSLLGRAPETQYF,TGTGCCAGCAGTTTACTAGGACGGGCCCCGGAGACCCAGTACTTC
TRBV12-3/TRBV12-4,TRBJ2-4,TRBD1,.,CASSLQFRGQGVNIQYF,TGTGCCAGCAGTTTACAGTTCCGGGGACAGGGTGTTAACATTCAGTACTTC
TRBV7-4,TRBJ2-1,.,.,CASSFSTSATNEQFF,TGTGCCAGCAGCTTTAGTACCTCAGCGACAAATGAGCAGTTCTTC
TRBV27,TRBJ2-1,.,many,CASTLSSGGGDYNEQFF,TGTGCCAGCACTTTATCGTCGGGGGGCGGGGACTACAATGAGCAGTTCTTC
TRBV28,TRBJ2-3,.,few,CASSSGPRDTQYF,TGTGCCAGCAGCTCTGGACCCAGGGATACGCAGTATTTT
TRBV6-1,TRBJ2-1,.,many,CASSEAGHRAPHNEQFF,TGTGCCAGCAGTGAAGCGGGCCACAGGGCGCCCCACAATGAGCAGTTCTTC
TRBV19,TRBJ1-1,.,.,CASSTGYRRPNTEAFF,TGTGCCAGTAGTACGGGATACAGGAGACCGAACACTGAAGCTTTCTTT
TRBV20-1,TRBJ1-6,TRBD1,.,CSASPPGTGNSPLHF,TGCAGTGCTAGTCCACCCGGGACAGGGAACTCACCCCTCCACTTT
TRBV4-3,TRBJ1-1,.,.,CASSQDLGSLTEAFF,TGCGCCAGCAGCCAAGATTTAGGGTCCTTGACTGAAGCTTTCTTT
TRBV7-7,TRBJ2-2,TRBD1,many,CASSLVGDRDLTGELFF,TGTGCTAGCAGCTTAGTGGGAGACAGGGATCTCACCGGGGAGCTGTTTTTT
TRBV4-1,TRBJ1-1,.,many,CASSQDQTEAFF,TGCGCCAGCAGCCAAGACCAGACTGAAGCTTTCTTT
TRBV20-1,TRBJ1-2,.,once,CSASERYYGYTF,TGCAGTGCTAGTGAGAGATACTATGGCTACACCTTC
TRBV5-1,TRBJ2-1,TRBD1,.,CASRGQGMEQFF,TGCGCCAGCAGGGGACAGGGGATGGAGCAGTTCTTC
TRBV9,TRBJ1-1,TRBD1,few,CASSGIGQGDTEAFF,TGTGCCAGCAGCGGGATAGGACAGGGGGACACTGAAGCTTTCTTT
TRBV10-3,TRBJ1-1,.,few,CAISDTGAEAFF,TGTGCCATCAGTGACACAGGCGCTGAAGCTTTCTTT
TRBV3-1,TRBJ1-4,TRBD1,few,CASSQDRDRLTTNEKLFF,TGTGCCAGCAGCCAAGATAGGGACAGGTTAACAACTAATGAAAAACTGTTTTTT
TRBV6-6,TRBJ1-1,.,few,CASSLQEYTEAFF,TGTGCCAGCAGTTTACAGGAATACACTGAAGCTTTCTTT